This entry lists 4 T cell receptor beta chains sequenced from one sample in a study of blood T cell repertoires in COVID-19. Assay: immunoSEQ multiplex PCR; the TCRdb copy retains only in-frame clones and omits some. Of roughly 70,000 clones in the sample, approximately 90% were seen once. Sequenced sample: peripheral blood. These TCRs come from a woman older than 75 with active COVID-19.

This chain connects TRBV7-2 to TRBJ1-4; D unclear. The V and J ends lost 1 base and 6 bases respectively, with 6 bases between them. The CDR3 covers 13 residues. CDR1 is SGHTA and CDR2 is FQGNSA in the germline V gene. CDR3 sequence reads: CASSLGQYEKLFF. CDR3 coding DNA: TGTGCCAGCAGCTTAGGCCAGTATGAAAAACTGTTTTTT. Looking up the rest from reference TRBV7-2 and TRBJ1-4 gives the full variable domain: GAGVSQSPSNKVTEKGKDVELRCDPISGHTALYWYRQSLGQGLEFLIYFQGNSAPDKSGLPSDRFSAERTGGSVSTLTIQRTQQEDSAVYLCASSLGQYEKLFFGSGTQLSVL.

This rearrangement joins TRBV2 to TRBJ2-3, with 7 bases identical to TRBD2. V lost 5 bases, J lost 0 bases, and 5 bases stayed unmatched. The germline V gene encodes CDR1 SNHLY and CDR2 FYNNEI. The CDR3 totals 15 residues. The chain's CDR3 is CASSRDYLSTDTQYF. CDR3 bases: TGTGCCAGCAGTAGGGACTACCTTAGCACAGATACGCAGTATTTT.

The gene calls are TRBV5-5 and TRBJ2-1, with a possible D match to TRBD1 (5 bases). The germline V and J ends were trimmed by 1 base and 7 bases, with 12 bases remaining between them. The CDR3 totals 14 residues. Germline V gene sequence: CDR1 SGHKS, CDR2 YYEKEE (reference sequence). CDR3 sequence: CASSLSRVGNEQFF. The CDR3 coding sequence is TGTGCCAGCAGCTTGAGCAGGGTAGGGAATGAGCAGTTCTTC.

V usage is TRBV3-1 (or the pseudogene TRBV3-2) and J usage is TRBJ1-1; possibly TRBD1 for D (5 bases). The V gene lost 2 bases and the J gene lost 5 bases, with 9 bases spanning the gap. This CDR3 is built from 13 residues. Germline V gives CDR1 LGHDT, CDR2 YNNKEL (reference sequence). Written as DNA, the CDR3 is TGTGCCAGCAGCCAATGGAAGGGGACTGAAGCTTTCTTT. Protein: CASSQWKGTEAFF.